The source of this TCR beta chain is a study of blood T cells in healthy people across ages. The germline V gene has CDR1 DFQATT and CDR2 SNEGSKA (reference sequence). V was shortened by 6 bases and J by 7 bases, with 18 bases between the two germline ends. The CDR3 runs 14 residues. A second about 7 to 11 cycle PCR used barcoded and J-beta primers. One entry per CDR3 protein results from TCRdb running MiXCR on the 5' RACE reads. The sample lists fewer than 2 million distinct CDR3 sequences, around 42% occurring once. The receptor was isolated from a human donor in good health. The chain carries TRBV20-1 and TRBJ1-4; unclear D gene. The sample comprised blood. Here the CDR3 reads CSASPDGVIEKLFF. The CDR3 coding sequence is TGCAGTGCGAGCCCCGACGGGGTTATTGAAAAACTGTTTTTT.